This T cell receptor beta chain is drawn from a study of cytomegalovirus exposure and HLA in healthy donors. Notes on this clone: Its antigen is currently unknown.

The PCR employed 60 Vbeta primers together with 13 Jbeta primers. Using immunoSEQ multiplex PCR, the repertoire was profiled, and TCRdb retains in-frame clones only, with some absent. This table holds around 190,000 clones, more than 85% found once. Trimming pared 0 bases from V and 3 bases from J, leaving 12 bases between. Germline CDR1 is ENHRY and CDR2 is SYGVKD. The length of the CDR3 is 15 residues. Overall study findings and caveats: In terms of immune exposure information, only CMV serostatus was available. A later analysis found TCR association rates differed by HLA locus, highest for DRB1 and lowest for HLA-C.

The chain is built from TRBV10-3 and TRBJ2-7; D is possibly TRBD2 (7 bases). Sequencing used PBMCs. The receptor was derived from a woman younger than 30 in good health and CMV-seronegative. DNA for the CDR3: TGTGCCATCAGTGAGTCGGAGGGGGAGGGCTACGAGCAGTACTTC. Translating gives CAISESEGEGYEQYF.